A few counts support the clone carrying this T cell receptor beta chain. The target antigen is unknown. TCR beta libraries were built with iRepertoire HTBI primers and Arm-PCR of CDR3 regions. TCRdb analysed the multiplex PCR reads with MiXCR anew, one entry per CDR3 protein. Of 390,000 or so distinct CDR3 sequences listed, 10% to 15% are singletons. This entry is derived from a study of regulatory T cells in long-lasting Graves disease. General study findings and limits: Persistent cases favored TRBV28, TRBJ1-2 and TRBJ2-5.

The time point: newly diagnosed GD, antithyroid drugs for less than 3 months. There was RNA extracted from PBMCs, and the TCR library was made from it. Trimming took off 2 bases at V and 7 bases at J, with 18 bases between the two ends. CDR1 SEHNR and CDR2 FQNEAQ come from the germline V gene (reference sequence). The CDR3 spans 16 residues. These data were also filed under a second study, of T cells in Graves' hyperthyroidism and ophthalmopathy. From that study: Thyroid ultrasound, orbital computed tomography, clinical symptoms, and serum thyroxine and TRAb underpinned diagnoses.

The sample here was peripheral blood mononuclear cells (PBMCs), taken at new diagnosis, from a patient treated with antithyroid drugs. V is TRBV7-9 and J is TRBJ2-1, with a tentative D call TRBD2 (5 bases). This receptor was identified in a young woman with Graves disease. CDR3 sequence (DNA): TGTGCCAGCAGCTTACCGATCCCCCGAAGGAGGAATGAGCAGTTCTTC. Amino acid sequence: CASSLPIPRRRNEQFF.